This record looks at one T cell receptor (beta chain) sequence and its context. Its antigen is not known. This sample stems from a study of CD8 T cells in ankylosing spondylitis. CDR1 is SGDLS and CDR2 is YYNGEE in the germline V gene. Losses at the gene ends were 1 base for V and 0 bases for J; bases not matched to a gene: 17. The CDR3 covers 21 residues. One entry per CDR3 protein, called by TCRdb with MiXCR from the 5' RACE reads. The data hold fewer than 750,000 distinct CDR3 sequences, with over 15% observed a single time. Overall study findings and caveats: Certain motif variants had earlier been reported in reactive arthritis synovial fluid and blood. In peripheral blood, disease-linked CD8+ clones occurred at relatively low frequencies. One TCR beta motif, made up of roughly eight highly homologous variants, appeared characteristic of ankylosing spondylitis blood.

V is TRBV9 and J is TRBJ2-2, with 8 bases lining up with TRBD1. Sequencing was performed on blood, either unsorted or a sorted T cell fraction (not recorded which). The sequence was collected from a male donor with ankylosing spondylitis. The chain's CDR3 is CASSVLALPLGTGPNTGELFF. Written as DNA, the CDR3 is TGTGCCAGCAGCGTATTGGCCCTTCCCCTAGGGACAGGCCCGAACACCGGGGAGCTGTTTTTT.